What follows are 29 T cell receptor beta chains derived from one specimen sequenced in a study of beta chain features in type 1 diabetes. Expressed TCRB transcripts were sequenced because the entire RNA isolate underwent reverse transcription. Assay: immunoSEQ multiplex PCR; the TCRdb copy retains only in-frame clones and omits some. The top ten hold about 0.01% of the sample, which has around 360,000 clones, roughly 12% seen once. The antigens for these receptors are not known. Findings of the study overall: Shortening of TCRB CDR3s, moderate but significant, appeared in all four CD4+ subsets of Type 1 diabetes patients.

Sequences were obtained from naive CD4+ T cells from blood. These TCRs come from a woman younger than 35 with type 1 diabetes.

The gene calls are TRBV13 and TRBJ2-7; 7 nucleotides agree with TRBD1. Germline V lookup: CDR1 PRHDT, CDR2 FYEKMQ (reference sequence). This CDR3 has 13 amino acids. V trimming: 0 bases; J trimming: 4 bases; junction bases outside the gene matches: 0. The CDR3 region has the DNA TGTGCCAGCAGCTTAGGACAGGGGTACGAGCAGTACTTC. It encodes CASSLGQGYEQYF.

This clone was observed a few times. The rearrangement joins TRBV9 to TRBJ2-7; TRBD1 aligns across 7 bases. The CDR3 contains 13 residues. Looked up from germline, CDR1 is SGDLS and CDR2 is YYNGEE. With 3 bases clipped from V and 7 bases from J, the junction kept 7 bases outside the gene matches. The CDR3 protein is CASSETGSGEQYF. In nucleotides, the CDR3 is TGTGCCAGCAGCGAGACAGGGTCGGGAGAGCAGTACTTC.

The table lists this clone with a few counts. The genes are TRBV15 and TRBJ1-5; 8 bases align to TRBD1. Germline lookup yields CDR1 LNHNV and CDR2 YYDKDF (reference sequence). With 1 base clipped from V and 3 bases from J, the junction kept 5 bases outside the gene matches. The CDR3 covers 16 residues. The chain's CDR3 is CATSRGDRGYNQPQHF. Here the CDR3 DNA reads TGTGCCACCAGCAGAGGAGACAGGGGTTACAATCAGCCCCAGCATTTT.

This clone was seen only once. The CDR3 DNA reads TGTGCCAGCAGCTACCTACGTGAGCAGTTCTTC. This encodes CASSYLREQFF. The J gene is TRBJ2-1, the V gene TRBV11-3, with no clear D. The germline V and J ends were trimmed by 4 bases and 9 bases, with 7 bases remaining between them. CDR1 and CDR2 (germline): SGHNT, YENEEA. The length of the CDR3 is 11 residues.

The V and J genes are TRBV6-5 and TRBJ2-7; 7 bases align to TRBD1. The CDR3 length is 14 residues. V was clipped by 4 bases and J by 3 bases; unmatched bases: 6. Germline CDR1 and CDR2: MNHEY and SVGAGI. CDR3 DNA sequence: TGTGCCAGCAGTTGGGGGACAGACCTCTACGAGCAGTACTTC. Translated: CASSWGTDLYEQYF.

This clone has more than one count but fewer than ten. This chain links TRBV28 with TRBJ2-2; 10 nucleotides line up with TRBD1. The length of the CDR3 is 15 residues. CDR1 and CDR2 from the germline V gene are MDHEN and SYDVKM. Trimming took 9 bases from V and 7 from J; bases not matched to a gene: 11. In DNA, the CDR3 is TGTGCCAGTGCACTGGGGACAGGGGCGGTCGGGGAGCTGTTTTTT. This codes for CASALGTGAVGELFF. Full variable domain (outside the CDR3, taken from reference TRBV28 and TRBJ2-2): DVKVTQSSRYLVKRTGEKVFLECVQDMDHENMFWYRQDPGLGLRLIYFSYDVKMKEKGDIPEGYSVSREKKERFSLILESASTNQTSMYLCASALGTGAVGELFFGEGSRLTVL.

CDR3 bases: TGCGCCAGCAGCTCGACAACCATGAACACTGAAGCTTTCTTT. Its protein product is CASSSTTMNTEAFF. The gene calls are TRBV5-1 and TRBJ1-1; D is undetermined. This CDR3 is 14 amino acids long. CDR1 SGHRS and CDR2 YFSETQ come from the germline V gene. V gave up 3 bases and J gave up 0 bases, with 9 bases separating them.

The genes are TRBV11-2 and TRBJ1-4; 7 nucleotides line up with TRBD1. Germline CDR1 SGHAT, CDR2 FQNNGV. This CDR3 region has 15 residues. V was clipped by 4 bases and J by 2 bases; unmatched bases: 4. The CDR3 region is CASSSGQVTNEKLFF. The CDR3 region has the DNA TGTGCCAGCAGCTCCGGACAGGTGACTAATGAAAAACTGTTTTTT.

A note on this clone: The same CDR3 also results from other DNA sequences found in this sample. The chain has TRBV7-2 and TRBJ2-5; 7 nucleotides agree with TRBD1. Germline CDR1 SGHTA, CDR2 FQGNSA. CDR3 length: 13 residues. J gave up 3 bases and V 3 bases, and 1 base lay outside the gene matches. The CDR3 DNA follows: TGTGCCAGCAGCTTTGACAGGGAAGAGACCCAGTACTTC. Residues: CASSFDREETQYF.

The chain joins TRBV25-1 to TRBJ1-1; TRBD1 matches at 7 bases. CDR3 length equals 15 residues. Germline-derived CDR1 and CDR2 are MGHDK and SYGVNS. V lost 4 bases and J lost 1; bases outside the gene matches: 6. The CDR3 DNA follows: TGTGCCAGCAGTGTCACAGGGGTGGGGAACACTGAAGCTTTCTTT. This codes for CASSVTGVGNTEAFF.

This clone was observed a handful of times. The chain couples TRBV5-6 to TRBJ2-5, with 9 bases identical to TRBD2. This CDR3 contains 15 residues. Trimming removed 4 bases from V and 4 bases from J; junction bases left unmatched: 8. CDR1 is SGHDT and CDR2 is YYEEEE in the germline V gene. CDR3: CASSPRLADGETQYF. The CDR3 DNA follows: TGTGCCAGCAGCCCTAGACTAGCGGACGGAGAGACCCAGTACTTC.

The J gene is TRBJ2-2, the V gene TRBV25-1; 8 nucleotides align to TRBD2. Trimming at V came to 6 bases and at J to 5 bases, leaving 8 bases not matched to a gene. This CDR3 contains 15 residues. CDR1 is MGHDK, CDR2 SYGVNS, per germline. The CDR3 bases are TGTGCCAGCAGGAGAGCGGGGGCCGTGACCGGGGAGCTGTTTTTT. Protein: CASRRAGAVTGELFF.

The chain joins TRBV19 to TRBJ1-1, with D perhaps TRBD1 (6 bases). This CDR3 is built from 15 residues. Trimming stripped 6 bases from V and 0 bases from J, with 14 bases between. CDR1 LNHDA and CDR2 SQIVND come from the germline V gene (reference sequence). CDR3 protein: CASRPTGTVNTEAFF. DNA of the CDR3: TGTGCCAGTAGACCGACAGGAACCGTGAACACTGAAGCTTTCTTT.

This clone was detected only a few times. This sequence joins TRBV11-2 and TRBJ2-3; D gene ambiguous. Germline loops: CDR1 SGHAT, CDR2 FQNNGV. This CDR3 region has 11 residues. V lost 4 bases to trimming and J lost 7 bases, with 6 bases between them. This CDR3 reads CASSSRNTQYF. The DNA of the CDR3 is TGTGCCAGCAGCTCGAGGAATACGCAGTATTTT. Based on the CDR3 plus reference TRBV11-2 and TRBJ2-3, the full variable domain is EAGVAQSPRYKIIEKRQSVAFWCNPISGHATLYWYQQILGQGPKLLIQFQNNGVVDDSQLPKDRFSAERLKGVDSTLKIQPAKLEDSAVYLCASSSRNTQYFGPGTRLTVL.

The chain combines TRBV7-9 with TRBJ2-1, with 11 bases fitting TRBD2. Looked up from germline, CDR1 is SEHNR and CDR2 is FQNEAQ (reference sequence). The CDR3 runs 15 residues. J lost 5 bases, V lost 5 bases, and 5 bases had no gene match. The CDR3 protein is CASSEGTSGNNEQFF. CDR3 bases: TGTGCCAGCAGCGAGGGGACTAGCGGTAACAATGAGCAGTTCTTC.

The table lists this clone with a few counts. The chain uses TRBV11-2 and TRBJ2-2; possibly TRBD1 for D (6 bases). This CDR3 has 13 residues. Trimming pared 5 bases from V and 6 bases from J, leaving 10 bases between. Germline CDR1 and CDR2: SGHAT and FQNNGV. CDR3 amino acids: CASSAGVSGELFF. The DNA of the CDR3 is TGTGCCAGCAGCGCAGGGGTGTCCGGGGAGCTGTTTTTT.

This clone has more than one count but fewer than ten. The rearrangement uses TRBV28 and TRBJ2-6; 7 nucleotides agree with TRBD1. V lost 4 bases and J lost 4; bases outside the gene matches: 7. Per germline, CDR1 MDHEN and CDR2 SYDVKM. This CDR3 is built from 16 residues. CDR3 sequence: CASSSPGTAGANVLTF. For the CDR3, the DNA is TGTGCCAGCAGTTCTCCCGGGACAGCCGGGGCCAACGTCCTGACTTTC.

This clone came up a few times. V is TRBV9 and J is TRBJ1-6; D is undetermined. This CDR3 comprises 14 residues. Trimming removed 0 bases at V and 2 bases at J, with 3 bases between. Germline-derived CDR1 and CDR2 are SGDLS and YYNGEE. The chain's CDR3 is CASSVGAYNSPLHF. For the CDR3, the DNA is TGTGCCAGCAGCGTAGGAGCCTATAATTCACCCCTCCACTTT.

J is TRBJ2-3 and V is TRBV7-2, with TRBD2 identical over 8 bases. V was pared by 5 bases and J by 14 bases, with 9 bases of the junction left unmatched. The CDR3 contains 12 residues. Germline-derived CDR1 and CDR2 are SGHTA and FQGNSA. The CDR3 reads CASSPEVAGPYF. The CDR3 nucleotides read TGTGCCAGCAGCCCCGAGGTAGCGGGACCGTATTTT.

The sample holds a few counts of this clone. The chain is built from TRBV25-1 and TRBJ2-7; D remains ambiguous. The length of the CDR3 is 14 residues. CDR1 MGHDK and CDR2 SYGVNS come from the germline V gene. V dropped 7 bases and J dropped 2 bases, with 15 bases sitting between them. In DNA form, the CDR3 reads TGTGCCAGCACCGCACGCGGCAGAACCTACGAGCAGTACTTC. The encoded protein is CASTARGRTYEQYF.

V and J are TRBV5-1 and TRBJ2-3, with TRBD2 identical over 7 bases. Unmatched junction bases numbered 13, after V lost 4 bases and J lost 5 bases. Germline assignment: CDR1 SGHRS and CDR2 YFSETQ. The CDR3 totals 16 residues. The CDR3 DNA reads TGCGCCAGCAGCCGGAGGGCGGGAGTAGGTGGAGATACGCAGTATTTT. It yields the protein CASSRRAGVGGDTQYF.

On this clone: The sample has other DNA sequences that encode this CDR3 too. The CDR3 is CASSPPPYNEQFF. The CDR3, as DNA: TGTGCCAGCAGTCCCCCTCCCTACAATGAGCAGTTCTTC. The genes are TRBV28 and TRBJ2-1; D gene ambiguous. The CDR3 runs to 13 residues. Germline lookup yields CDR1 MDHEN and CDR2 SYDVKM. The V and J ends lost 5 bases and 2 bases respectively, with 7 bases between them.

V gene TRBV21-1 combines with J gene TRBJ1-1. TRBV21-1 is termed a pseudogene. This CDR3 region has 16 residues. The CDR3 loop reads CASSKESPYRVTEAFF. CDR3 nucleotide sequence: TGTGCCAGCAGCAAGGAGAGCCCGTACCGTGTTACTGAAGCTTTCTTT.

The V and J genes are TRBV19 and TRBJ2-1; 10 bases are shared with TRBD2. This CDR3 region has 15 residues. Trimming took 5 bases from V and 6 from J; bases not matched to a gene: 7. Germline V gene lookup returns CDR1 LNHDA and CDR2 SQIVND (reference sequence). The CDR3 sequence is CASSPRTSGINEQFF. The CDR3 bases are TGTGCCAGTAGTCCCCGGACTAGCGGAATCAATGAGCAGTTCTTC.

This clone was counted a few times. This CDR3 is CASSLGQQYREQYF. As DNA, the CDR3 is TGTGCCAGCAGTTTGGGACAGCAGTATCGAGAGCAGTACTTC. The chain joins TRBV28 to TRBJ2-7; 7 nucleotides align to TRBD1. Germline V lookup: CDR1 MDHEN, CDR2 SYDVKM. The CDR3 runs to 14 residues. V dropped 3 bases and J dropped 7; count of bases not matched to a gene: 9.

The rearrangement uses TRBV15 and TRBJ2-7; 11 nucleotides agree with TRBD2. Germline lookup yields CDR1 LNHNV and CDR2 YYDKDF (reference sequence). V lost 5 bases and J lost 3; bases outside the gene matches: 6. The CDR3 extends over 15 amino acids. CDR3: CATSPSTSGSYEQYF. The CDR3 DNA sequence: TGTGCCACCAGCCCAAGTACTAGCGGGAGCTACGAGCAGTACTTC.

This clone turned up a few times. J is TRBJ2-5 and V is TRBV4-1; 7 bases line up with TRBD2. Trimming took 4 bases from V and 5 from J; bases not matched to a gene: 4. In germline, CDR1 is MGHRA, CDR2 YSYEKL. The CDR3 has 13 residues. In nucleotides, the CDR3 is TGCGCCAGCAGCCTACTGGGGGGGGAGACCCAGTACTTC. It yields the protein CASSLLGGETQYF.

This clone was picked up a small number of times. The CDR3 nucleotides read TGTGCCAGCAGCCCTCCAAGGCGGTCCCACTACGAGCAGTACTTC. Its protein is CASSPPRRSHYEQYF. This chain connects TRBV14 to TRBJ2-7; D unclear. V was shortened by 4 bases and J by 3 bases, with 16 bases between the two germline ends. The CDR3 consists of 15 residues. Per germline, CDR1 SGHDN and CDR2 FVKESK.

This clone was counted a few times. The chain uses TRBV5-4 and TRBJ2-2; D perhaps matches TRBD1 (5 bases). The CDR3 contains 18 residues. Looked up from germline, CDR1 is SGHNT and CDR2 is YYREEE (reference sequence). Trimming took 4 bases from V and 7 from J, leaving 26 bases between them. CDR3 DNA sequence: TGTGCCAGCAGCCAAGATCCAGCTACAGGACGTTTTGGCGGGGAGCTGTTTTTT. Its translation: CASSQDPATGRFGGELFF.